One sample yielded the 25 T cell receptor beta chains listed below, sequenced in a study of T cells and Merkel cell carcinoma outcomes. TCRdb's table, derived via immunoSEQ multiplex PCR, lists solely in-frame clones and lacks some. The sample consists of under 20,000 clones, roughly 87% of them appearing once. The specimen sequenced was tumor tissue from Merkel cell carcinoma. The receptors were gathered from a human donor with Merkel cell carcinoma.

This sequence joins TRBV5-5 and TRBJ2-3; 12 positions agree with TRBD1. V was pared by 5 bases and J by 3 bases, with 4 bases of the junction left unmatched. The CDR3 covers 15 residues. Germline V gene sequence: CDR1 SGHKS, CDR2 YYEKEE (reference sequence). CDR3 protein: CASSMGQGATDTQYF. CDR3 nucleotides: TGTGCCAGCAGTATGGGACAGGGGGCGACAGATACGCAGTATTTT.

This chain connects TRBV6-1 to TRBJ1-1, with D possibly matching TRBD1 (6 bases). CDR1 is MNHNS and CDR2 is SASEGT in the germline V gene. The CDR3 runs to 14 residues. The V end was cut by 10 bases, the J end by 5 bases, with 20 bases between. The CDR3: CATGTGARSTEAFF. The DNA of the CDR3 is TGTGCCACAGGGACGGGGGCCAGGTCAACTGAAGCTTTCTTT.

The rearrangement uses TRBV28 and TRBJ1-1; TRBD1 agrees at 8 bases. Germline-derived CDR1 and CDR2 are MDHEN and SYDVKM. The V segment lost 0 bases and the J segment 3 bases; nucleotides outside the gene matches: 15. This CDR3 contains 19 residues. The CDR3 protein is CASSLCQWQGAKADTEAFF. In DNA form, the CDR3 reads TGTGCCAGCAGTTTATGTCAGTGGCAGGGGGCCAAGGCGGACACTGAAGCTTTCTTT.

The CDR3: CSAPGLDTQYF. The CDR3 DNA reads TGCAGTGCCCCGGGGCTTGATACGCAGTATTTT. V usage is TRBV20-1 and J usage is TRBJ2-3; D tentatively reads TRBD1 or TRBD2 (5 bases each). Between the trimmed V and J ends, which lost 6 bases and 6 bases, there was a span of 10 bases. The CDR3 sequence is 11 residues long. The V gene's germline CDR1 is DFQATT and CDR2 SNEGSKA (reference sequence).

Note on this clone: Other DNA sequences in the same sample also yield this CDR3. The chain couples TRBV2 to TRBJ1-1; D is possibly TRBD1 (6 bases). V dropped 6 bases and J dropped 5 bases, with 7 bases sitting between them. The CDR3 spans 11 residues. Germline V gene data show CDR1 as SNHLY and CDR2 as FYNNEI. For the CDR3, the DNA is TGTGCCAGCAGGCAGGGGACTGAAGCTTTCTTT. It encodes CASRQGTEAFF.

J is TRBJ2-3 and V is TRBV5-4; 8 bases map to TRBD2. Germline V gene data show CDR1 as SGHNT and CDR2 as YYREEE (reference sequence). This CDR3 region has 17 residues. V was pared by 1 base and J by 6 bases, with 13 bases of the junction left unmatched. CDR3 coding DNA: TGTGCCAGCAGCTTGTACCGCGGGGGGAGTCCACGGGATACGCAGTATTTT. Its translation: CASSLYRGGSPRDTQYF.

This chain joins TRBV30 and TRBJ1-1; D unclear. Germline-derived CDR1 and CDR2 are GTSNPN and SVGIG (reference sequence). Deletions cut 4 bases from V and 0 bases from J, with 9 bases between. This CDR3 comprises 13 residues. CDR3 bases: TGTGCCTGGACCATACACCTGAACACTGAAGCTTTCTTT. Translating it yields CAWTIHLNTEAFF.

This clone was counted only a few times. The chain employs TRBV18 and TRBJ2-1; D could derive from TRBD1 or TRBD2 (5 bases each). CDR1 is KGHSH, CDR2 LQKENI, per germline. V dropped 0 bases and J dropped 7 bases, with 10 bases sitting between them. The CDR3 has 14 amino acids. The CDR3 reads CASSPPPGRNEQFF. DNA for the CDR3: TGTGCCAGCTCACCACCGCCGGGACGAAATGAGCAGTTCTTC.

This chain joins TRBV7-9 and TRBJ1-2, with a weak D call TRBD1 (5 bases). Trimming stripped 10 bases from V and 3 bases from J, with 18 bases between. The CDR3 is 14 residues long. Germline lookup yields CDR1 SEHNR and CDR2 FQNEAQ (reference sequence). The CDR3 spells CATLNQGGDYGYTF. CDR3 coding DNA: TGTGCCACGCTTAACCAGGGAGGTGACTATGGCTACACCTTC.

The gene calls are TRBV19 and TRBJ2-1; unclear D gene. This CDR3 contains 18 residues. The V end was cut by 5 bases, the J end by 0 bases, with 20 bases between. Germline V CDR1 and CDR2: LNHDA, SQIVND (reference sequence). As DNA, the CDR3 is TGTGCCAGTAGTCCTCAAATAATGACTCGCCTCTCCTACAATGAGCAGTTCTTC. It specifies CASSPQIMTRLSYNEQFF.

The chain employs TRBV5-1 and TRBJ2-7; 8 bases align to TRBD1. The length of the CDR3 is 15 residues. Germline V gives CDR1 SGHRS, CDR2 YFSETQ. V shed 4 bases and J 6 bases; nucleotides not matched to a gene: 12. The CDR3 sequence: CASSPSGTGISEQYF. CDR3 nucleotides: TGCGCCAGCAGCCCTTCCGGGACAGGTATTTCCGAGCAGTACTTC.

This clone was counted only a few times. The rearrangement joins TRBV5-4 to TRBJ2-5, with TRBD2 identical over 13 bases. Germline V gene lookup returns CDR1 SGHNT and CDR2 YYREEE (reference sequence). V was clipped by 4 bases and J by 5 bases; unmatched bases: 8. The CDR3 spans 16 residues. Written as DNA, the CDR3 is TGTGCCAGCAGCCCCGGGACTAGCGGGGCAGGGGAGACCCAGTACTTC. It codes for CASSPGTSGAGETQYF.

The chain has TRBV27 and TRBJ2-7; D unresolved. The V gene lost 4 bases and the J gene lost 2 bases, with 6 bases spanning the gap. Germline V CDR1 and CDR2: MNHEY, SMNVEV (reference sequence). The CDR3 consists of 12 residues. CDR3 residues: CASSSQTYEQYF. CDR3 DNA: TGTGCCAGCAGTTCACAGACCTACGAGCAGTACTTC.

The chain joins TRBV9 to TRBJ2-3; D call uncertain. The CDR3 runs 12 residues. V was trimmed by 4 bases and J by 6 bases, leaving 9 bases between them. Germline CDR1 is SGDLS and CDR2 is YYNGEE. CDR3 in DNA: TGTGCCAGCAGCCCCTTCGCGGATACGCAGTATTTT. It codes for CASSPFADTQYF.

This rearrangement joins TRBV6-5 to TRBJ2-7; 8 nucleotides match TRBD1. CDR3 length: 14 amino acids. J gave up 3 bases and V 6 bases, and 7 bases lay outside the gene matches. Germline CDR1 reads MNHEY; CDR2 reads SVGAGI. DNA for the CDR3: TGTGCCAGCAGCCCGGACAGGGTAATCTACGAGCAGTACTTC. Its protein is CASSPDRVIYEQYF.

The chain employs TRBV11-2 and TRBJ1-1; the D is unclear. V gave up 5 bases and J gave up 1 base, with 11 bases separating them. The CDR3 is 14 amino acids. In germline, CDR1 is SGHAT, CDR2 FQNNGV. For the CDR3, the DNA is TGTGCCAGCAGCATCCGCCTTGGGAACACTGAAGCTTTCTTT. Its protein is CASSIRLGNTEAFF.

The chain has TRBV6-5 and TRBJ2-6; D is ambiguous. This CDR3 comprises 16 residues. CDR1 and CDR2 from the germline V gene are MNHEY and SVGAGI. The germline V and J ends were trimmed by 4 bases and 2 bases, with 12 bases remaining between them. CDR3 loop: CASSSRTGAGANVLTF. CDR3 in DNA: TGTGCCAGCAGTTCTAGAACCGGTGCTGGGGCCAACGTCCTGACTTTC.

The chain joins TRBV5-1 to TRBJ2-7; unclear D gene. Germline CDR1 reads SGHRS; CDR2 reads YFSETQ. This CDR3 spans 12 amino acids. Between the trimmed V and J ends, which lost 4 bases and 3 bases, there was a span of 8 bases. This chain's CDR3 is CASSPDFYEQYF. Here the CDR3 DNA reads TGCGCCAGCAGCCCCGACTTCTACGAGCAGTACTTC.

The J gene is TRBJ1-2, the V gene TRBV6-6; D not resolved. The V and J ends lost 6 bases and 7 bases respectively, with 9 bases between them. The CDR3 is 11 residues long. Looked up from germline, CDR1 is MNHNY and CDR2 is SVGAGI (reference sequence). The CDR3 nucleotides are TGTGCCAGCAGCTCCAAGGGTGGCTACACCTTC. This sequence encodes CASSSKGGYTF.

The CDR3 is CASIPPGGVNTEAFF. CDR3 in DNA: TGTGCCAGTATCCCCCCCGGTGGGGTGAACACTGAAGCTTTCTTT. This chain connects TRBV19 to TRBJ1-1; D not certain. V lost 7 bases to trimming and J lost 0 bases, with 15 bases between them. From germline, CDR1 is LNHDA and CDR2 SQIVND (reference sequence). The CDR3 runs to 15 residues.

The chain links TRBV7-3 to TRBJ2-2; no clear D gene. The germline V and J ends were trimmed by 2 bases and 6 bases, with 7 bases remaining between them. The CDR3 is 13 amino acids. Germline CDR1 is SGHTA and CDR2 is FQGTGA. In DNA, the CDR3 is TGTGCCAGCAGCTTACCAGAACCCGGGGAGCTGTTTTTT. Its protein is CASSLPEPGELFF.

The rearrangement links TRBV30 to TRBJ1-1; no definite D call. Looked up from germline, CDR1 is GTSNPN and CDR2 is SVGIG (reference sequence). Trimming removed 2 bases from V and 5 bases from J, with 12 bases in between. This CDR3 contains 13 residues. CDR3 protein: CAWSRQVKTEAFF. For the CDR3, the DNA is TGTGCCTGGAGTAGGCAGGTAAAAACTGAAGCTTTCTTT.

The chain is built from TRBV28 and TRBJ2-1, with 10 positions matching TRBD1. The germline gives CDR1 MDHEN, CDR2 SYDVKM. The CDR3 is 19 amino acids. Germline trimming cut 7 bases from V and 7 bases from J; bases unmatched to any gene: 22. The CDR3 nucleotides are TGTGCCAGCACCATGGGACAGGGGTTTACTAGCGCATGGGGTAATGAGCAGTTCTTC. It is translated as CASTMGQGFTSAWGNEQFF. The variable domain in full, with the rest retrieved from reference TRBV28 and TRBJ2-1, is DVKVTQSSRYLVKRTGEKVFLECVQDMDHENMFWYRQDPGLGLRLIYFSYDVKMKEKGDIPEGYSVSREKKERFSLILESASTNQTSMYLCASTMGQGFTSAWGNEQFFGPGTRLTVL.

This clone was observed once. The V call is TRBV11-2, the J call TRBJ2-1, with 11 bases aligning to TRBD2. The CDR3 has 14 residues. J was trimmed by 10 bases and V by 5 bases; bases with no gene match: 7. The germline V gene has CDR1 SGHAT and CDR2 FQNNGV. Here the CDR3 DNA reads TGTGCCAGCAGCCAAGACTTAGCGGGGGGGGAGCAGTTCTTC. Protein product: CASSQDLAGGEQFF. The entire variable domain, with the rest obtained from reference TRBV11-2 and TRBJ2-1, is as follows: EAGVAQSPRYKIIEKRQSVAFWCNPISGHATLYWYQQILGQGPKLLIQFQNNGVVDDSQLPKDRFSAERLKGVDSTLKIQPAKLEDSAVYLCASSQDLAGGEQFFGPGTRLTVL.

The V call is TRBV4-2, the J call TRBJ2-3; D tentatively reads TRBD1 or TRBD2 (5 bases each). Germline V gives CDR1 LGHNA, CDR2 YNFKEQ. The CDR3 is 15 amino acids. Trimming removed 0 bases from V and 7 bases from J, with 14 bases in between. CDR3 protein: CASSQERGFTNTQYF. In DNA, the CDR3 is TGTGCCAGCAGCCAAGAACGGGGCTTTACAAATACGCAGTATTTT.